This T cell receptor (beta chain) was captured by sequencing in a study of blood T cell repertoires in COVID-19 (dated by TCRdb to 2020 to 2021). About the full investigation: Samples from collaborators originated in the United States, Italy and Spain and spanned both the acute and convalescent phases of COVID-19. The prospective study material was composed of cDNA or gDNA derived from T cells, B-cell-depleted T cells, or PBMCs. The dataset comprised deeply sampled blood TCRbeta repertoires from subjects exposed to, actively infected with, or recovered from COVID-19. The repertoires were released in a freely available public database meant as a resource for research on the immune response to SARS-CoV-2. Samples came from the ongoing ImmuneRACE study (first 160 participants) plus 1,254 subjects from 6 global collaborators. A de-identified subject ID, COVID-19 status, age in years and sex were almost always included in the sample metadata. Where available, HLA class I and class II types were taken from metadata supplied by the sample provider and were not determined by assay-based typing.

What the research found in general, with its limitations: The quantity of clinical and demographic metadata differed by source and by participant and was supplied without curation.

Collaborating institutions collected whole blood in K2EDTA tubes following their own protocols. For TCRbeta analysis, collaborator samples were shipped as frozen whole blood, as isolated PBMCs, or as DNA extracted from either sample type. Trimming removed 0 bases from V and 6 bases from J, leaving 7 bases between the germline ends. According to the germline V gene (reference sequence), CDR1 reads SEHNR and CDR2 reads FQNEAQ. The CDR3 has 13 amino acids, counting the end cysteine and phenylalanine. Kept here is only the CDR3 DNA, which spans 39 bases and is read in frame from base 1. The immunoSEQ Assay, a bias-controlled multiplex PCR, was used to amplify TCRbeta CDR3 regions from genomic DNA. Concerning the study's data processing: Within the assay, amplification of reference gene primers was used to estimate how many nucleated cells each sample contained. To quantify the absolute abundance of each unique TCRbeta CDR3 rearrangement, sequence reads were collapsed and filtered. For each sample, productive Simpson clonality was calculated as the square root of Simpson's diversity index across productive rearrangements. This is the immuneACCESS table as TCRdb keeps it, with only in-frame sequences that have V and J called. A part of the clones is gone; compared with another copy, unresolved V genes explain less than half, and the rest is unexplained. V and J calls and clone size come straight from that table; D and trimming were deduced from the DNA. The sample table lists about 67,000 clones, around 86% of them with a count of one. The ten largest account for approximately 5% of the sample.

This clone turned up a few times. The antigen this receptor binds is unknown. It has no much larger one-base neighbor in the sample; base qualities were not kept. Sequenced input: peripheral blood. The receptor comes from a man between 45 and 60 years old with active COVID-19. The rearranged chain carries TRBV7-9 and TRBJ2-3; TRBD1 is a possible D gene, resting on 6 matching bases. At the DNA level, the sequence is TGTGCCAGCAGCTTAGCGGGGGCGGATACGCAGTATTTT. It specifies CASSLAGADTQYF.